This T cell receptor beta chain stems from a study of cytomegalovirus exposure and HLA in healthy donors. The method was immunoSEQ multiplex PCR; TCRdb's version includes in-frame clones alone and lacks a portion of them. The sample carries approximately 120,000 clones, roughly 94% recorded once. This clone was seen once. Its antigen is not known. The CDR3 sequence is 14 residues long. J was trimmed by 2 bases and V by 4 bases; bases with no gene match: 5. The germline gives CDR1 MNHEY, CDR2 SMNVEV (reference sequence). Study findings and constraints: It was confirmed in vitro that a few of the CMV-associated chains were specific for CMV antigens.

The TCR originated in a woman between 18 and 29 years old in good health and CMV-seronegative. This chain joins TRBV27 and TRBJ2-7; 7 bases are shared with TRBD1. Sequencing was done on a sample of PBMCs. The CDR3 loop is CASSSQGLAYEQYF. Written as DNA, the CDR3 is TGTGCCAGCAGTTCACAGGGGCTTGCCTACGAGCAGTACTTC.